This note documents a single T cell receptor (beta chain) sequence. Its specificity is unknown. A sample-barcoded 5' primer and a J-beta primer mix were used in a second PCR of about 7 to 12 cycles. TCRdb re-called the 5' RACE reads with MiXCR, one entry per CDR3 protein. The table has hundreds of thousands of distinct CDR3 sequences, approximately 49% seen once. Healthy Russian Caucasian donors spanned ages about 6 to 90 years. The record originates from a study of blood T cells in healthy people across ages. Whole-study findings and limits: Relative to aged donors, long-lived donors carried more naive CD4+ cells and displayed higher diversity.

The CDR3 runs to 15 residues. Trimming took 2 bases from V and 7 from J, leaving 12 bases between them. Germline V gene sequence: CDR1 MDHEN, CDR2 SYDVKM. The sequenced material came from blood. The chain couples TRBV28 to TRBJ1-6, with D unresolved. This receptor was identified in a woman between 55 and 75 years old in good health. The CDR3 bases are TGTGCCAGCAGTTTACCCCAGGACGGAAATTCACCCCTCCACTTT. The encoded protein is CASSLPQDGNSPLHF.